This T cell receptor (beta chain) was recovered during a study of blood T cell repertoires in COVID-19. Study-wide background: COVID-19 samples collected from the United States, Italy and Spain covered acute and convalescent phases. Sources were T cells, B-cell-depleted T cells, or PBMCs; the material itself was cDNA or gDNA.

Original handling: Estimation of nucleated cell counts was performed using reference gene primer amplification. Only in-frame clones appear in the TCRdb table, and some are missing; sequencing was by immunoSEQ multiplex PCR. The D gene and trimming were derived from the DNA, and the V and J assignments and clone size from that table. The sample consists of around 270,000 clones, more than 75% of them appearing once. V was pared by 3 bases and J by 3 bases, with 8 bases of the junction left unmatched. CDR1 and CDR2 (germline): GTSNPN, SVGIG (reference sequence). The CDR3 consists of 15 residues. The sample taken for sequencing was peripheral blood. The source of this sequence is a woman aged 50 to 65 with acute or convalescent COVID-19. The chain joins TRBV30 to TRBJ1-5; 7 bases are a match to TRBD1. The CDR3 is CAWSKGQVDNQPQHF. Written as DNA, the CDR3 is TGTGCCTGGAGCAAAGGACAGGTGGACAATCAGCCCCAGCATTTT.